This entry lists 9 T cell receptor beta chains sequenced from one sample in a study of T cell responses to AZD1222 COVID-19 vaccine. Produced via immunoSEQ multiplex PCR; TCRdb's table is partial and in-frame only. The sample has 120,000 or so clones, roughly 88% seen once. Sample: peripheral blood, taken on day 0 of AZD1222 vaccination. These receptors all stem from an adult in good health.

The CDR3 bases are TGTGCCAGCAGCCATGACAGCATACCCTATGGCTACACCTTC. Translating gives CASSHDSIPYGYTF. V is TRBV7-9 and J is TRBJ1-2; weak D call: TRBD1 (5 bases). Deletions cut 5 bases from V and 4 bases from J, with 14 bases between. The germline gives CDR1 SEHNR, CDR2 FQNEAQ (reference sequence). The CDR3 runs 14 residues.

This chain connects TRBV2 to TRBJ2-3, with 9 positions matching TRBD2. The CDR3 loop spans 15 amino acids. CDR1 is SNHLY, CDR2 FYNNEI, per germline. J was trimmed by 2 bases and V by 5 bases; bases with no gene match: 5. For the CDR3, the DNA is TGTGCCAGCAGTTCCATAGCGGGGGTCACAGATACGCAGTATTTT. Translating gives CASSSIAGVTDTQYF.

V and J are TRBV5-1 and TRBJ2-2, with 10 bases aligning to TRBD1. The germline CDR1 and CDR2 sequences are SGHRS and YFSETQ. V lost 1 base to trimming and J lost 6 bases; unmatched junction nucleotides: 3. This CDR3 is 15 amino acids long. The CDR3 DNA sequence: TGCGCCAGCAGCTTGATGGGACAGGGGTCCGGGGAGCTGTTTTTT. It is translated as CASSLMGQGSGELFF.

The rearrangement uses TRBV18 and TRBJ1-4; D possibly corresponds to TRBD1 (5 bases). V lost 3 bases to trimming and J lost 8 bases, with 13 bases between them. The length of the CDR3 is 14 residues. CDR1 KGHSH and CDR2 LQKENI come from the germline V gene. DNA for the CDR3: TGTGCCAGCTCACCGAGCGGGGCGGCGGAAAAACTGTTTTTT. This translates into CASSPSGAAEKLFF. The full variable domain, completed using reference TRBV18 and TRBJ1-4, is NAGVMQNPRHLVRRRGQEARLRCSPMKGHSHVYWYRQLPEEGLKFMVYLQKENIIDESGMPKERFSAEFPKEGPSILRIQQVVRGDSAAYFCASSPSGAAEKLFFGSGTQLSVL.

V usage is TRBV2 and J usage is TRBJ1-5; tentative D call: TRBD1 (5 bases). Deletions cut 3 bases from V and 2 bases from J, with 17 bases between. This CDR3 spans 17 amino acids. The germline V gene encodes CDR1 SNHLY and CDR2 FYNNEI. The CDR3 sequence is CASSEPLTGSRNQPQHF. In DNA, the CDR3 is TGTGCCAGCAGTGAGCCCCTTACAGGCTCCCGCAATCAGCCCCAGCATTTT.

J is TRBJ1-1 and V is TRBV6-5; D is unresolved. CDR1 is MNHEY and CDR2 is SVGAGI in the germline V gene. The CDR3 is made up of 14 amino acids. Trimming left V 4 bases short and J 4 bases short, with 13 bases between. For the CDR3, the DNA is TGTGCCAGCAGTTTAAAGACGTTGAGCACTGAAGCTTTCTTT. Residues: CASSLKTLSTEAFF.

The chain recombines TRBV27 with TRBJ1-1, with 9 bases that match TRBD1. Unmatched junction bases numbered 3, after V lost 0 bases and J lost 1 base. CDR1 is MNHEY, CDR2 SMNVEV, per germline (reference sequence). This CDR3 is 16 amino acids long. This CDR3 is CASSLSLGQGNTEAFF. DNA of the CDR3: TGTGCCAGCAGTTTATCATTGGGACAGGGGAACACTGAAGCTTTCTTT.

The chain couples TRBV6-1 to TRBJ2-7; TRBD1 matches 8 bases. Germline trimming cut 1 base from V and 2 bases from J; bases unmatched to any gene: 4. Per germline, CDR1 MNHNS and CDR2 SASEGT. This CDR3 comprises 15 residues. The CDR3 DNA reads TGTGCCAGCAGTGAAGGAGGACAGGGAACCTACGAGCAGTACTTC. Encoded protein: CASSEGGQGTYEQYF.

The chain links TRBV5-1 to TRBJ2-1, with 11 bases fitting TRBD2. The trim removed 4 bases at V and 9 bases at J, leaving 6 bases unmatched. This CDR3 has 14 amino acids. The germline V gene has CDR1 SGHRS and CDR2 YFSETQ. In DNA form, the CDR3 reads TGCGCCAGCAGCCCCGGGACTAGCGGTCCTGAGCAGTTCTTC. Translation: CASSPGTSGPEQFF.